This T cell receptor beta chain was sequenced in a study of blood T cell repertoires in COVID-19. Study information: T cells, B-cell-depleted T cells, or PBMCs provided the cDNA or gDNA that served as material.

Original processing methods: Using reference gene primer amplification, nucleated cell counts were estimated. Using immunoSEQ multiplex PCR, the repertoire was profiled, and TCRdb retains in-frame clones only, with some absent. The V and J calls and the clone size are those of that table, but D and trimming were determined from the DNA. The table records around 240,000 clones, 70% to 85% of them present only once. The sequencing input was peripheral blood. This clonotype was sampled from a woman in her 40s who had recovered from COVID-19.

Here the CDR3 DNA reads TGCGCCAGCAGCCAAGAAAGGACAGGGGGCTATGGCTACACCTTC. Its translation is CASSQERTGGYGYTF. V is TRBV4-3 and J is TRBJ1-2, with TRBD1 matching 10 bases. The ends lost 0 bases at V and 4 bases at J; junction bases unmatched: 2. This CDR3 is 15 amino acids long. The V gene's germline CDR1 is LGHNA and CDR2 YSLEER.